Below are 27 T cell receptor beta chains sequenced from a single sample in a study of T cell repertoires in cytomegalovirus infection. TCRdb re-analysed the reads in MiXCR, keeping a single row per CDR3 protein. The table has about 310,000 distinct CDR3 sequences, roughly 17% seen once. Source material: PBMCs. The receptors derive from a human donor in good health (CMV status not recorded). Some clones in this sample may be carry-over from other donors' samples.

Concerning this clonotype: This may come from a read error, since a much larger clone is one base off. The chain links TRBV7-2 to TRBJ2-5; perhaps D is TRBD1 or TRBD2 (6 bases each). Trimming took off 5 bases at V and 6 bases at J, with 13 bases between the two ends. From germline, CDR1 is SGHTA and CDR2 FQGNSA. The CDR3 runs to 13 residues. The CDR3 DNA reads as TGTGCCAGCAGCCCCAGGAGGGGGAAGACCCAGTACTTC. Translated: CASSPRRGKTQYF.

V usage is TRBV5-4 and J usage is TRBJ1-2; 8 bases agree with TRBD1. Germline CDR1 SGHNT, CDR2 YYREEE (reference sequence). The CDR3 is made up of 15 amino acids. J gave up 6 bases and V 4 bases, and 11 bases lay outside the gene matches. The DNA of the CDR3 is TGTGCCAGCAGCGGATCGCCTGACAGGGGCAATGGCTACACCTTC. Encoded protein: CASSGSPDRGNGYTF.

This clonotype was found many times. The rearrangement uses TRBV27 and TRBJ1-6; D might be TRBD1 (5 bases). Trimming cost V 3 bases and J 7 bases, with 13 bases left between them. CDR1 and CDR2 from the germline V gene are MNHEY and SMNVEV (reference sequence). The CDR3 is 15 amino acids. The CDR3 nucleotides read TGTGCCAGCAGTTTCCTAACAGGAGGCAATTCACCCCTCCACTTT. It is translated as CASSFLTGGNSPLHF.

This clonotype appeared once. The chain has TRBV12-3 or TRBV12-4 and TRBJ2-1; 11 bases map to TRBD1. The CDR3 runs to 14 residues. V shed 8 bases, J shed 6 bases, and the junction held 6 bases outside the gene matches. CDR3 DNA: TGTGCCAGCCTCCGGGACAGGGGGATCAATGAGCAGTTCTTC. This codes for CASLRDRGINEQFF.

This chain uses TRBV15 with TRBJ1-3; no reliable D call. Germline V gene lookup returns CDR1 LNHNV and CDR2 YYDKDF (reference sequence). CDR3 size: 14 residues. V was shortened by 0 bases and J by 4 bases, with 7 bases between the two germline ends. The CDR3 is CATSREAAGNTIYF. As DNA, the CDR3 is TGTGCCACCAGCAGAGAAGCAGCCGGAAACACCATATATTTT.

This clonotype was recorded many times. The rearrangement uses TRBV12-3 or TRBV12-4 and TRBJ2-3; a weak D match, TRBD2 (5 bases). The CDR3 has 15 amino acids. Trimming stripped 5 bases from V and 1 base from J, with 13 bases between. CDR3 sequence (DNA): TGTGCCAGCAGTCCCTGGACTCCTGGCACAGATACGCAGTATTTT. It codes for CASSPWTPGTDTQYF.

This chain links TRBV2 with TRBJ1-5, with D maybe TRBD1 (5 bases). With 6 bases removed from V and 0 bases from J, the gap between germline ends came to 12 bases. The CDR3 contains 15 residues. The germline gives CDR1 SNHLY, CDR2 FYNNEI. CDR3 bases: TGTGCCAGCAGGCCTGACAGTTATAGCAATCAGCCCCAGCATTTT. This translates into CASRPDSYSNQPQHF. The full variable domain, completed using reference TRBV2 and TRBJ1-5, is EPEVTQTPSHQVTQMGQEVILRCVPISNHLYFYWYRQILGQKVEFLVSFYNNEISEKSEIFDDQFSVERPDGSNFTLKIRSTKLEDSAMYFCASRPDSYSNQPQHFGDGTRLSIL.

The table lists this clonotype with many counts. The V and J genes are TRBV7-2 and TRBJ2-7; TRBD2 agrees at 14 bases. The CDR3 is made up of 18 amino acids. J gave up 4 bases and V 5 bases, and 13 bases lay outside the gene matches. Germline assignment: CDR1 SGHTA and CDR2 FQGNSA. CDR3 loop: CASSPTSTSGGATYEQYF. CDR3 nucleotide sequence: TGTGCCAGCAGCCCTACTTCGACTAGCGGGGGGGCGACGTACGAGCAGTACTTC.

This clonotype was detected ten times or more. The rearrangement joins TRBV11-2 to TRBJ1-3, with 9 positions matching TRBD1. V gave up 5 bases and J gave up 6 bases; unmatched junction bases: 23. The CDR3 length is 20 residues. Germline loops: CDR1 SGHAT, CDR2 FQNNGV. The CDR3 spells CASSPIRDRDPVGAVNTIYF. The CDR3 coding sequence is TGTGCCAGCAGCCCAATCCGGGACAGGGATCCTGTGGGGGCTGTAAACACCATATATTTT.

The CDR3 nucleotides read TGTGCCACCAGCAGGTACCCGACTAGCGGGGGGGCCGGCACAGATACGCAGTATTTT. Its translation: CATSRYPTSGGAGTDTQYF. The chain is built from TRBV15 and TRBJ2-3, with TRBD2 matching 14 bases. The CDR3 length is 19 residues. The V segment lost 3 bases and the J segment 1 base; nucleotides outside the gene matches: 9. Germline CDR1 reads LNHNV; CDR2 reads YYDKDF (reference sequence).

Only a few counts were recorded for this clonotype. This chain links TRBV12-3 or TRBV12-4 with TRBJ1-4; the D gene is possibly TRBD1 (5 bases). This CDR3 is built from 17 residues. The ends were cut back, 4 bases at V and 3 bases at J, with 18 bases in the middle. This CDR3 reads CASSSILRVRANEKLFF. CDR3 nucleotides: TGTGCCAGCAGTTCCATCCTCAGGGTGCGGGCTAATGAAAAACTGTTTTTT.

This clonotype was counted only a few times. The CDR3 nucleotides read TGTGCCAGCAGCGTAGCCCGGATCGATTCTGGAAACACCATATATTTT. The encoded protein is CASSVARIDSGNTIYF. V usage is TRBV9 and J usage is TRBJ1-3; the D is unclear. CDR1 is SGDLS, CDR2 YYNGEE, per germline. Trimming took 0 bases from V and 1 from J, leaving 11 bases between them. The CDR3 has 16 residues.

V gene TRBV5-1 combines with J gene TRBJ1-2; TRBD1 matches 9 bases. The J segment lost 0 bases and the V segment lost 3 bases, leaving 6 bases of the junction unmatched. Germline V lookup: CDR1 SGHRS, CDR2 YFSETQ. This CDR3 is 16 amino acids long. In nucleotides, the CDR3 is TGCGCCAGCAGCTCCGGGACAGGGTTAGCTAACTATGGCTACACCTTC. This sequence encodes CASSSGTGLANYGYTF.

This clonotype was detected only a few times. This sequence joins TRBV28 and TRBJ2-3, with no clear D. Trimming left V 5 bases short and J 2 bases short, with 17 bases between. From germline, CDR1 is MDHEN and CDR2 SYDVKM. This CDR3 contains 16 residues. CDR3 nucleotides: TGTGCCAGCAGTATACTTCCACAGACCCTCACAGATACGCAGTATTTT. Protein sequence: CASSILPQTLTDTQYF. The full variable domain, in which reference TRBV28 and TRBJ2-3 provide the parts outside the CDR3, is DVKVTQSSRYLVKRTGEKVFLECVQDMDHENMFWYRQDPGLGLRLIYFSYDVKMKEKGDIPEGYSVSREKKERFSLILESASTNQTSMYLCASSILPQTLTDTQYFGPGTRLTVL.

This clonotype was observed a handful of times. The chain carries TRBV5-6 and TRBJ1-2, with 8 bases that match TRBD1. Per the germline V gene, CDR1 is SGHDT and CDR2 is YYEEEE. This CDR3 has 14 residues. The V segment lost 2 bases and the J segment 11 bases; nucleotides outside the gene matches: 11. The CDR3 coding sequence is TGTGCCAGCAGCTTCTGGACAGGGCATCTGCAATACACCTTC. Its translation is CASSFWTGHLQYTF.

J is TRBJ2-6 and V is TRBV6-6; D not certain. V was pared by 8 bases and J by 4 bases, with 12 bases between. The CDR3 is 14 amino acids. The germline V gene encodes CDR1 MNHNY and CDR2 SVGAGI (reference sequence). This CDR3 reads CASGPTSGANVLTF. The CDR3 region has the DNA TGTGCCAGCGGGCCAACCTCAGGGGCCAACGTCCTGACTTTC.

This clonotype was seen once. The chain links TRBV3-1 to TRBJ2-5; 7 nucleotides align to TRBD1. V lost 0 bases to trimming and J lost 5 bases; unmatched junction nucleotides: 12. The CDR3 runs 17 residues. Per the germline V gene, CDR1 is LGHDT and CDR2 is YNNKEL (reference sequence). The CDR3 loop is CASSQDPLPGGEETQYF. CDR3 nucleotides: TGTGCCAGCAGCCAAGATCCTCTACCAGGGGGAGAGGAGACCCAGTACTTC.

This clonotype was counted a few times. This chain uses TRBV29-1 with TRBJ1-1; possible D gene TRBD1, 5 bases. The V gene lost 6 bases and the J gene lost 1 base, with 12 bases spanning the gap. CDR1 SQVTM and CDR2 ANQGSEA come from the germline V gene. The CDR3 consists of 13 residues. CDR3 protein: CSVRGNRNTEAFF. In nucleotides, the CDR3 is TGCAGCGTGAGGGGAAATCGGAACACTGAAGCTTTCTTT.

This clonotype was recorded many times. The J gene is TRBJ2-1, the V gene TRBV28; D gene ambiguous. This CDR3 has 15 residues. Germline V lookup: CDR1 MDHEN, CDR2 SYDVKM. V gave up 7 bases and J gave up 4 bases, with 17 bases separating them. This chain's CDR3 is CASTPQVRIYNEQFF. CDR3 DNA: TGTGCCAGCACTCCGCAGGTTAGGATTTACAATGAGCAGTTCTTC.

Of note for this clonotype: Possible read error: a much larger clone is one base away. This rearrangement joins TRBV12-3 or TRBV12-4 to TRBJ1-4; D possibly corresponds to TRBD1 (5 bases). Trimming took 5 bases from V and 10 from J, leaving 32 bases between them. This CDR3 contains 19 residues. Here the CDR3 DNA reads TGTGCCAGCAGTGGCTTGGGAGGGCAGGGTACAGCTCGGGGTGGAAAACTGTTTTTT. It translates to CASSGLGGQGTARGGKLFF.

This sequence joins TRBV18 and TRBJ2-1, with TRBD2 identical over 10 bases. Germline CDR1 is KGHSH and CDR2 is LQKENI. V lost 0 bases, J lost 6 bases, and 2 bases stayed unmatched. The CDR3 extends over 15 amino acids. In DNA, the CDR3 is TGTGCCAGCTCACCACCCAGCGGGGGGGTCAATGAGCAGTTCTTC. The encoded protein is CASSPPSGGVNEQFF.

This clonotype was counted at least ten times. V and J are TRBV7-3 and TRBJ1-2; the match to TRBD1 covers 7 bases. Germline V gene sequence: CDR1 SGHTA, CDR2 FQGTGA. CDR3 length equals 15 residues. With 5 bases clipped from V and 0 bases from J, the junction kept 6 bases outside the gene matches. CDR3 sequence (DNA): TGTGCCAGCAGCGTCACAGGGGAAGCTAACTATGGCTACACCTTC. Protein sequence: CASSVTGEANYGYTF.

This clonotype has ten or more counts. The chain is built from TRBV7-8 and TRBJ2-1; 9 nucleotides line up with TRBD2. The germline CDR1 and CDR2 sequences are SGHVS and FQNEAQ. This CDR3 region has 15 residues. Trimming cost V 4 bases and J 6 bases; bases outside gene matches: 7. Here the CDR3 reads CASSWRGGWTNEQFF. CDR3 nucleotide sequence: TGTGCCAGCAGCTGGCGGGGGGGATGGACCAATGAGCAGTTCTTC. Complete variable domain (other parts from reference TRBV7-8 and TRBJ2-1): GAGVSQSPRYKVAKRGQDVALRCDPISGHVSLFWYQQALGQGPEFLTYFQNEAQLDKSGLPSDRFFAERPEGSVSTLKIQRTQQEDSAVYLCASSWRGGWTNEQFFGPGTRLTVL.

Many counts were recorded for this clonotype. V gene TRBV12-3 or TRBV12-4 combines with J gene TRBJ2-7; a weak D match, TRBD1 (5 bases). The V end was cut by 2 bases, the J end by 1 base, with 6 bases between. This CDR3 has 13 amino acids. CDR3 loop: CASSLRQSYEQYF. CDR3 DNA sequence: TGTGCCAGCAGTTTAAGACAGTCCTACGAGCAGTACTTC.

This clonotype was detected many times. CDR3 in amino acids: CASSLDPAGGTDTQYF. The CDR3, as DNA: TGCGCCAGCAGCTTGGATCCAGCGGGCGGCACAGATACGCAGTATTTT. This chain joins TRBV5-1 and TRBJ2-3; maybe TRBD2 (6 bases). Trimming shortened V by 0 bases and J by 1 base, and 12 bases separated the two germline ends. The CDR3 consists of 16 residues. Germline CDR1 SGHRS, CDR2 YFSETQ.

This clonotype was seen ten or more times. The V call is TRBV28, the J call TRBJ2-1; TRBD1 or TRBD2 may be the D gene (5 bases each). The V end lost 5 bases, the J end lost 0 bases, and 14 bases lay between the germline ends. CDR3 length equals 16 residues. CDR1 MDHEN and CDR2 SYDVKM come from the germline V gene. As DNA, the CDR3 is TGTGCCAGCAGTCTCGGGACCGAGCTCTCCTACAATGAGCAGTTCTTC. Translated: CASSLGTELSYNEQFF.

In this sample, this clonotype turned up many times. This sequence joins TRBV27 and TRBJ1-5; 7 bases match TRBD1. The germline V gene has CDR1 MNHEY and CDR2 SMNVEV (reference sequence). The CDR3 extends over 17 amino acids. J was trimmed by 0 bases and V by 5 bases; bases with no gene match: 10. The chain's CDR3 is CASSLRGTANSNQPQHF. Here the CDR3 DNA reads TGTGCCAGCAGTCTCCGCGGGACAGCTAATAGCAATCAGCCCCAGCATTTT.